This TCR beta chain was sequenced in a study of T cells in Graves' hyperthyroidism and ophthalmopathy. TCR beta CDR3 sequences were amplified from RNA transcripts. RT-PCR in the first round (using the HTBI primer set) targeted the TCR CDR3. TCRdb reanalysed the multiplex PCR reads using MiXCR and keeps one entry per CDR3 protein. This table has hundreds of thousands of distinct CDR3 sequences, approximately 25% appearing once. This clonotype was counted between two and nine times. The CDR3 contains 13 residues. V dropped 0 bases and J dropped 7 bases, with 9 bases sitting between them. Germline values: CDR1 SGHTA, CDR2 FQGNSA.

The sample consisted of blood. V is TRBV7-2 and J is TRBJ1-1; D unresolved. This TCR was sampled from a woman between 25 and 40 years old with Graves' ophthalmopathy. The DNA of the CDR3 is TGTGCCAGCAGCTTAGCCGGGTATGATGAAGCTTTCTTT. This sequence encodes CASSLAGYDEAFF.